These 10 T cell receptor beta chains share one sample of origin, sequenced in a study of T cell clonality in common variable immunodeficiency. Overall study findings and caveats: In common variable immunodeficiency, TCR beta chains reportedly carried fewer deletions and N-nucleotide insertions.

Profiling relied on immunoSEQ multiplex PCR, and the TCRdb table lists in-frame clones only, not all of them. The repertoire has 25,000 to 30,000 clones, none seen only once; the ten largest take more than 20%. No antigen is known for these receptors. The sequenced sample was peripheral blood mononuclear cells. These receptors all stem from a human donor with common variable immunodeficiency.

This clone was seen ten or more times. CDR3 residues: CASRPQGFEQFF. The covered CDR3 bases are TGTGCCAGCAGACCACAGGGGTTTGAG. J is TRBJ2-1 and V is TRBV7-9, with 7 bases lining up with TRBD1. The DNA ends 3 residues before the CDR3 does, and the rest of the CDR3 is filled in from the germline J gene. This CDR3 is built from 12 residues. Germline CDR1 is SEHNR and CDR2 is FQNEAQ (reference sequence). V lost 6 bases to trimming and J lost 9 bases; unmatched junction nucleotides: 5.

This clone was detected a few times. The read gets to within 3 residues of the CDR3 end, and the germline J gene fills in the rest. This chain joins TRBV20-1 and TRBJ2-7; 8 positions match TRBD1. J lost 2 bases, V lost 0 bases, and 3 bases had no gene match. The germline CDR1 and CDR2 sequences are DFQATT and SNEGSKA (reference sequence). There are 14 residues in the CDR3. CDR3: CSARDGTGPYEQYF. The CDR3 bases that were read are TGCAGTGCTAGAGACGGGACAGGACCCTACGAG.

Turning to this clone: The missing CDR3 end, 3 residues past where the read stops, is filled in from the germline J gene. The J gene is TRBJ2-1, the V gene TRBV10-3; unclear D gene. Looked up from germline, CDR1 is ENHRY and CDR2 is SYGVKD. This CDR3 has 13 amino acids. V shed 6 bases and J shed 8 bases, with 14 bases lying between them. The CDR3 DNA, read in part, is TGTGCCATCAGGGATTTAATGGGCGATGAG. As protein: CAIRDLMGDE. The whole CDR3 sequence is CAIRDLMGDEQFF.

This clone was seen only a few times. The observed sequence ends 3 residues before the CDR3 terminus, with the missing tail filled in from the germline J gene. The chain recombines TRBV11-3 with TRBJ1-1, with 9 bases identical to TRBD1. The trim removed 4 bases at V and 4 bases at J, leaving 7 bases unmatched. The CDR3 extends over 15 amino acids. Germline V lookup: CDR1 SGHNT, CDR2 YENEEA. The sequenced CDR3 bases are TGTGCCAGCAGCTCCGGGACAGGGTCGGGCACTGAA. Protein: CASSSGTGSGTE. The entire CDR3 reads CASSSGTGSGTEAFF.

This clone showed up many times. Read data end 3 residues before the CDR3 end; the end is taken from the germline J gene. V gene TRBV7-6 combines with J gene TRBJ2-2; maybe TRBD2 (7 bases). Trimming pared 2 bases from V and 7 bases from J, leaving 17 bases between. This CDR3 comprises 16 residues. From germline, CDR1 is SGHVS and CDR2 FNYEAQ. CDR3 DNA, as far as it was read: TGTGCCAGCAGCTTAAATAGGGGGGGCGGCGACGGGGAG. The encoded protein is CASSLNRGGGDGE. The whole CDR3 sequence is CASSLNRGGGDGELFF. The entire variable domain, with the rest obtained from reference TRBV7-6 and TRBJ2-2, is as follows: GAGVSQSPRYKVTKRGQDVALRCDPISGHVSLYWYRQALGQGPEFLTYFNYEAQQDKSGLPNDRFSAERPEGSISTLTIQRTEQRDSAMYRCASSLNRGGGDGELFFGEGSRLTVL.

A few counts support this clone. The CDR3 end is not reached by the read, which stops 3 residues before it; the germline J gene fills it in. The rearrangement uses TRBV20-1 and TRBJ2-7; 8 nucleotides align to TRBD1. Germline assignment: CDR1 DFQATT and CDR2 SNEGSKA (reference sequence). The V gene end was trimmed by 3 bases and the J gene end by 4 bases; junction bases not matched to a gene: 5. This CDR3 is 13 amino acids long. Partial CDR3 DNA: TGCAGTGCTAGGGACAGGGTAGTGTACGAG. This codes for CSARDRVVYE. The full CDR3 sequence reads CSARDRVVYEQYF.

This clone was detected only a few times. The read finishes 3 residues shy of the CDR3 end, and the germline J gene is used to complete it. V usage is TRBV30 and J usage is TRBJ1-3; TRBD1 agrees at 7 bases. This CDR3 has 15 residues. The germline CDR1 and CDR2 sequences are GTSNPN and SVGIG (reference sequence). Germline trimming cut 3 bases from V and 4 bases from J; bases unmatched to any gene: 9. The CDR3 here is CAWSPGTAVGNTIYF. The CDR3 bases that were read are TGTGCCTGGAGCCCTGGGACAGCCGTAGGAAACACC.

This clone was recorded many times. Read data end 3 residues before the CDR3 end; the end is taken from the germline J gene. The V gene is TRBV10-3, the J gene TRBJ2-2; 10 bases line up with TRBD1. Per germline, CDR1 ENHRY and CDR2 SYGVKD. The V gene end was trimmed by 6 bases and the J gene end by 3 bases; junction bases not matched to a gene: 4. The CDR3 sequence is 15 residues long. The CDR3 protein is CAIRRTGGDTGELFF. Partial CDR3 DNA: TGTGCCATCAGGAGGACAGGGGGTGACACCGGGGAG.

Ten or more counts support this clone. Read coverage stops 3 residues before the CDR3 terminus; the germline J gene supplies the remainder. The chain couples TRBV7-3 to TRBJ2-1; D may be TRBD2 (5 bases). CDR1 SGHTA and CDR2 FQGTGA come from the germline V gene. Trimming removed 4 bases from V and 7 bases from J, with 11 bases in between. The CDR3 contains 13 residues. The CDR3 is CASSSRTENEQFF. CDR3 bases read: TGTGCCAGCAGCTCCCGGACTGAAAATGAG.

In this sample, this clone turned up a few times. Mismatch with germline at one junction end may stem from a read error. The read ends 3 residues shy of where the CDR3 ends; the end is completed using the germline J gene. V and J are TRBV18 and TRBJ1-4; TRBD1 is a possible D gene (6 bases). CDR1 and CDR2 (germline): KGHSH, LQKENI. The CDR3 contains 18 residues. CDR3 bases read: TGTGCCAGCTCACCAAGAACCAGGGGAGGTCTAACTAAGGAAAAA. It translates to CASSPRTRGGLTKEK. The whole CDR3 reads CASSPRTRGGLTKEKLFF.